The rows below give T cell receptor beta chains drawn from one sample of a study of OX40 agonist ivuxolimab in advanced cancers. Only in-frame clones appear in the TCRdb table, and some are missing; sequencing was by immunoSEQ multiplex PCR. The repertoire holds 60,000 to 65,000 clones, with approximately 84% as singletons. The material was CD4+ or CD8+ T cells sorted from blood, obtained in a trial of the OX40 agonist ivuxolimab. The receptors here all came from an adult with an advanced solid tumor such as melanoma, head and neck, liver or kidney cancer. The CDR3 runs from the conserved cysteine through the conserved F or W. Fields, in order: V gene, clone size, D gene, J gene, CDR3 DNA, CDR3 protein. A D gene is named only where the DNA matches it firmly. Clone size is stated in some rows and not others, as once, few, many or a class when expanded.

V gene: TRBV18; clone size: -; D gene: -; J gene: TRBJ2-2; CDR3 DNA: TGTGCCAGCTCACCTCCGAGGACGGCGAACACCGGGGAGCTGTTTTTT; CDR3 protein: CASSPPRTANTGELFF
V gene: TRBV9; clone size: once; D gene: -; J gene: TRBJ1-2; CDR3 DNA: TGTGCCAGCAGCGCCCCCGCACGGCGCTACACCTTC; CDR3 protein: CASSAPARRYTF
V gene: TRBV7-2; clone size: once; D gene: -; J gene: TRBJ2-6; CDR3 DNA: TGTGCCAGCAGCTTAGCTGGGCGGGCCAACGTCCTGACTTTC; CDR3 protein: CASSLAGRANVLTF
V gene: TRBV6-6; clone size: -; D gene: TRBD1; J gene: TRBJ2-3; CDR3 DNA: TGTGCCAGCATCAGACCAGGCAGGGGGCAAGTAGATACGCAGTATTTT; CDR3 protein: CASIRPGRGQVDTQYF
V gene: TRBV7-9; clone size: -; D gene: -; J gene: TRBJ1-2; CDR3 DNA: TGTGCCAGCAGCGTAGGCGGACAGAGCTATGGCTACACCTTC; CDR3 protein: CASSVGGQSYGYTF
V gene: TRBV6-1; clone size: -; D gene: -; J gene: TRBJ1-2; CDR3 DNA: TGTGCCAGCAGTGAAGTATGGGGGCTACCTGATGGCTACACCTTC; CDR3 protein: CASSEVWGLPDGYTF
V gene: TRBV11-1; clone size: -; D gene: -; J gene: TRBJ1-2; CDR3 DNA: TGTGCCAGCAGCCCAGAAGGACTGAGAAATGAGTATGGCTACACCTTC; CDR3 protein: CASSPEGLRNEYGYTF
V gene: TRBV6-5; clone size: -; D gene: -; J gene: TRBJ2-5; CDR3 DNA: TGTGCCAGCAGTTACCCTGAAGGGGAACAGTACTTC; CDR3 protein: CASSYPEGEQYF
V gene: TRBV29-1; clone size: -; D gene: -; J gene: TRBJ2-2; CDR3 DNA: TGCAGCGTTGAACCCACGAACACCGGGGAGCTGTTTTTT; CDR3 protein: CSVEPTNTGELFF
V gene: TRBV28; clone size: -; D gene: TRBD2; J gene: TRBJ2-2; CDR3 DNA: TGTGCCAGCAGTTTTTCAGGACTAGCGGGAGGGCTCGGGGAGCTGTTTTTT; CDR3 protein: CASSFSGLAGGLGELFF
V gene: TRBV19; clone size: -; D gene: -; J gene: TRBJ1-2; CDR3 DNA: TGTGCCAGCCAGAGAGTACCAGGGGCCAACTATGGCTACACCTTC; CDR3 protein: CASQRVPGANYGYTF
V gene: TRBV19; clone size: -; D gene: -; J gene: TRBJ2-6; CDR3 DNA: TGTGCCAGTAGTACCAGGACTGGGGCCAACGTCCTGACTTTC; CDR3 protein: CASSTRTGANVLTF
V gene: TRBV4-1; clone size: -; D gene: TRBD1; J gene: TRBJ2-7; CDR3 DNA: TGCGCCAGCAGCCAAGAGGGACAGGGGTTCTACGAGCAGTACTTC; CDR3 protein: CASSQEGQGFYEQYF
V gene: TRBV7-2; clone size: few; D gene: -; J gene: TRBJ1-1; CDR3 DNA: TGTGCCAGCAGCGCAGCCCGGCATGAAGCTTTCTTT; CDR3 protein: CASSAARHEAFF
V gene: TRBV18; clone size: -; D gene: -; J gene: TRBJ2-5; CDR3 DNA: TGTGCCAGCTCACCAACGCGATACCAAGAGACCCAGTACTTC; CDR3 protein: CASSPTRYQETQYF
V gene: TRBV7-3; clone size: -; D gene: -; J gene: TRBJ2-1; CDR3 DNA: TGTGCCAGCAGCCGAGGATCAAGCTCCTACAATGAGCAGTTCTTC; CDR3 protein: CASSRGSSSYNEQFF
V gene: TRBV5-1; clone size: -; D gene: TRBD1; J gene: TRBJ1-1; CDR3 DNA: TGCGCCAGCAGCCACGGGACAGAAGGAGATGAAGCTTTCTTT; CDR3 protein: CASSHGTEGDEAFF
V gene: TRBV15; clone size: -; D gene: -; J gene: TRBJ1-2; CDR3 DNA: TGTGCCACCAGCAGAGACAGGGGACACTATGGCTACACCTTC; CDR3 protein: CATSRDRGHYGYTF
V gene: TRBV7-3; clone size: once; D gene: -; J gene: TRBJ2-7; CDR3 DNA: TGTGCCAGCAGCTTATGGCGCACGAACGACTACGAGCAGTACTTC; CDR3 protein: CASSLWRTNDYEQYF
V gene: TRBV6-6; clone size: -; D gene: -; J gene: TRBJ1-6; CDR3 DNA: TGTGCCAGCAGTTACTCGAGGCAGGGTTTAAATTCACCCCTCCACTTT; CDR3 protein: CASSYSRQGLNSPLHF
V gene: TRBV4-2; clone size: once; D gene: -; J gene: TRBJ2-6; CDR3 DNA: TGTGCCAGCAGCGCGGAAAGCAAAGTTACAAAGTCGGGCCAACGTCTGACTTTC; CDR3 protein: CASSAESKVTKSGQRLTF
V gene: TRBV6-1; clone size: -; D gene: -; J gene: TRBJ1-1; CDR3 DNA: TGTGCCAGCAGTGAAGGCCTGAACACTGAAGCTTTCTTT; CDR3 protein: CASSEGLNTEAFF
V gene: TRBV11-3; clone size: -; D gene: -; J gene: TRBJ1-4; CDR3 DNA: TGTGCCAGCAGCTTTCGAGGGGGTGATGAAAAACTGTTTTTT; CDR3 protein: CASSFRGGDEKLFF
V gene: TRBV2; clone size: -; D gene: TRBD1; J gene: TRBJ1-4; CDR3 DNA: TGTGCCAGCAGCGGGACAGGGGGTTACGAAAAACTGTTTTTT; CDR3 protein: CASSGTGGYEKLFF
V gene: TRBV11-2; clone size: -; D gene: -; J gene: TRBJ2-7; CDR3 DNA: TGTGCCAGCAGCTTAGCCAGGGCCTACGAGCAGTACTTC; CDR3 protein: CASSLARAYEQYF